This T cell receptor beta chain was found in a study of T cells in Graves' hyperthyroidism and ophthalmopathy. Whole-study results and caveats: Ophthalmopathy onset followed model prediction by a median approximately seven months.

The TCR beta CDR3 regions underwent amplification using RNA transcripts as the source. First-round RT-PCR targeting the TCR CDR3 was performed with the HTBI primer set. TCRdb re-called the multiplex PCR reads through MiXCR, storing one row per CDR3 protein. Here the sample spans fewer than 750,000 distinct CDR3 sequences, about 14% being singletons. The CDR3 sequence is 15 residues long. V was pared by 5 bases and J by 2 bases, with 12 bases between. From germline, CDR1 is SEHNR and CDR2 FQNEAQ (reference sequence). Of note for this clonotype: Its antigen is still unknown.

The material sequenced was blood. The receptor was isolated from a woman aged 45 to 65 with Graves' ophthalmopathy. This chain uses TRBV7-9 with TRBJ2-2; TRBD2 might be the D (5 bases). CDR3 sequence reads: CASSRGLLNTGELFF. The CDR3 DNA sequence: TGTGCCAGCAGCCGCGGGCTTTTAAACACCGGGGAGCTGTTTTTT.